The 2 T cell receptor beta chains below all came from one sample that was sequenced in a study of response to subunit inactivated influenza vaccine. Using its own MiXCR run on the RT-PCR reads, TCRdb lists one record per CDR3 protein. The sample has roughly 520,000 distinct CDR3 sequences; 25% are singletons. The sequences come from CD4+ T cells sorted from PBMCs, collected about 5 days after vaccination. Source of these receptors: a man aged 45-65 years who received an inactivated influenza vaccine.

V gene TRBV11-2 combines with J gene TRBJ2-1, with 9 bases that match TRBD1. J was trimmed by 9 bases and V by 5 bases; bases with no gene match: 11. The CDR3 contains 15 residues. Germline assignment: CDR1 SGHAT and CDR2 FQNNGV. CDR3 sequence: CASSNTGGRVTEQFF. The CDR3 DNA reads as TGTGCCAGCAGCAACACAGGGGGCCGAGTTACTGAGCAGTTCTTC.

This clonotype was found many times. V usage is TRBV20-1 and J usage is TRBJ2-7, with unresolved D. This CDR3 is 13 amino acids long. The V gene lost 5 bases and the J gene lost 4 bases, with 15 bases spanning the gap. The germline CDR1 and CDR2 sequences are DFQATT and SNEGSKA (reference sequence). The CDR3 sequence is CSAVSGGEYEQYF. CDR3 nucleotide sequence: TGCAGTGCTGTCTCGGGCGGAGAGTACGAGCAGTACTTC.